The TCR beta chain described here comes from a study of early T cells in non-severe SARS-CoV-2 infection. Using its own MiXCR run on the 5' RACE reads, TCRdb lists one record per CDR3 protein. This sample carries over 60,000 distinct CDR3 sequences, about 11% of them seen once, and the ten largest clones take about 2.8%. This clonotype has more than one count but fewer than ten. After removal of 4 bases from V and 4 bases from J, the junction contained 4 bases not matched to a gene. This CDR3 has 15 amino acids. CDR1 and CDR2 from the germline V gene are MGHRA and YSYEKL. This chain uses TRBV4-1 with TRBJ2-3; 11 bases are a match to TRBD2. The receptor's source is an adult who was a healthcare worker with PCR-confirmed SARS-CoV-2 infection or an uninfected control (not recorded which). Sequences were derived from whole blood, sampled at baseline. This chain's CDR3 is CASSLYSGGADTQYF. CDR3 in DNA: TGCGCCAGCAGCCTTTATAGCGGGGGGGCAGATACGCAGTATTTT.